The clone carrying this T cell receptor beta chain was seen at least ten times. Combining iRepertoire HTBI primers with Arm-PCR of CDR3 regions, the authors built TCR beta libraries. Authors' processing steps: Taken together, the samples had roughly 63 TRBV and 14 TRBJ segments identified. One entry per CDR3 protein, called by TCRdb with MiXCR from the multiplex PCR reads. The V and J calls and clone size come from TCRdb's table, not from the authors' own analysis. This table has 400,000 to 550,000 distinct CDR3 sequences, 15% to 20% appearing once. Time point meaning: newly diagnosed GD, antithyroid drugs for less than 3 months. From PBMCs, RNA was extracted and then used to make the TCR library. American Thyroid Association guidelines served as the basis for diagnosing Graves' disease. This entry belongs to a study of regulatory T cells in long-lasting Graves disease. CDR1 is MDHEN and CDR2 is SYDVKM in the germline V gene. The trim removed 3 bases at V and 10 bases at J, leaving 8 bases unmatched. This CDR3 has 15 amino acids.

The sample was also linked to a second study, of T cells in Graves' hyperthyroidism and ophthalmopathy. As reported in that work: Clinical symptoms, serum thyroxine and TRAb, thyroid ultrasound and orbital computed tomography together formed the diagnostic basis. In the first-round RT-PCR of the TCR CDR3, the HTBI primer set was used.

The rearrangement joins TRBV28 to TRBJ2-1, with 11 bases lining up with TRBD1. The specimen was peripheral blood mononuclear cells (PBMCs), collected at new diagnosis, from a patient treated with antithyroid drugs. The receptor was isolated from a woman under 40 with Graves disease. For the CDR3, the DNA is TGTGCCAGCAGTTTCCGGGACAGGGGGGTAGGGGAGCAGTTCTTC. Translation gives CASSFRDRGVGEQFF.